This entry lists 8 T cell receptor beta chains sequenced from one sample in a study of response to subunit inactivated influenza vaccine (dated by TCRdb to between 2018 and 2020). Receptors were amplified or captured by RT-PCR. The listed sequencing device is Illumina HiSeq 2500. TCRdb reprocessing: public reads trimmed at Q25 with fastp, clones called with MiXCR, in-frame beta chains kept. Rows are unified per CDR3 protein, each entry keeping the most common DNA and genes. The table for this sample lists 150,000 or so distinct CDR3 sequences; roughly 10% of them were counted only once. The ten largest account for around an eighth of the sample. This specimen's time point label, interpreted: 45 to 55 days after influenza vaccine administration. Sequenced material: non-naive T cells sorted from PBMCs, taken 40 to 50 days after vaccination. Sample cell subset or site, as interpreted from the label and publication: memory T cell fraction. Receptors were obtained from a man in his forties or fifties who received an inactivated influenza vaccine. Donor details come from another sample of the same person, matched by shared clones.

The CDR3 here is CSASRAGGAQETQYF. CDR3 sequence (DNA): TGCAGTGCTAGTAGAGCGGGAGGCGCCCAAGAGACCCAGTACTTC. The chain couples TRBV20-1 to TRBJ2-5; 9 positions match TRBD2. The length of the CDR3 is 15 residues. Germline trimming cut 3 bases from V and 1 base from J; bases unmatched to any gene: 6. Per the germline V gene, CDR1 is DFQATT and CDR2 is SNEGSKA (reference sequence).

There are a few counts of this clonotype. The chain uses TRBV7-2 and TRBJ2-3; weak D call: TRBD2 (6 bases). The germline gives CDR1 SGHTA, CDR2 FQGNSA. The V end lost 4 bases, the J end lost 3 bases, and 14 bases lay between the germline ends. This CDR3 is 15 amino acids long. CDR3: CASSWDAGGTDTQYF. CDR3 in DNA: TGTGCCAGCAGCTGGGACGCCGGGGGAACAGATACGCAGTATTTT.

Of note for this clonotype: A read error may account for a junction end that differs from germline. The chain employs TRBV2 and TRBJ1-2; 7 nucleotides agree with TRBD1. The CDR3 runs 18 residues. The germline gives CDR1 SNHLY, CDR2 FYNNEI. As DNA, the CDR3 is TGTGCCCGCAGTTTAGCTGGGGTAGGGGGCGCAGAAAACTATGGCTACACCTTC. Its translation: CARSLAGVGGAENYGYTF. Filled out from reference TRBV2 and TRBJ1-2, the complete variable domain reads EPEVTQTPSHQVTQMGQEVILRCVPISNHLYFYWYRQILGQKVEFLVSFYNNEISEKSEIFDDQFSVERPDGSNFTLKIRSTKLEDSAMYFCARSLAGVGGAENYGYTFGSGTRLTVV.

The V and J genes are TRBV6-2 or TRBV6-3 and TRBJ1-1; no reliable D call. Trimming shortened V by 6 bases and J by 3 bases, and 14 bases separated the two germline ends. CDR1 is MNHEY, CDR2 SVGEGT, per germline. The CDR3 spans 14 residues. The CDR3 reads CASRVGNSYTEAFF. CDR3 nucleotides: TGTGCCAGCAGGGTGGGGAACAGTTACACTGAAGCTTTCTTT.

The chain has TRBV6-1 and TRBJ2-2, with a possible D match to TRBD1 (6 bases). Trimming took off 4 bases at V and 3 bases at J, with 15 bases between the two ends. The CDR3 contains 16 residues. Germline values: CDR1 MNHNS, CDR2 SASEGT. The CDR3 sequence: CASSVDRTADTGELFF. CDR3 in DNA: TGTGCCAGCAGTGTCGATAGGACAGCCGACACCGGGGAGCTGTTTTTT.

This clonotype was found a few times. V gene TRBV5-1 combines with J gene TRBJ2-2; TRBD1 aligns across 8 bases. Germline V gene lookup returns CDR1 SGHRS and CDR2 YFSETQ. V lost 0 bases to trimming and J lost 4 bases; unmatched junction nucleotides: 2. This CDR3 has 15 residues. For the CDR3, the DNA is TGCGCCAGCAGCTTGGTAGGACAGGGCACCGGGGAGCTGTTTTTT. The encoded protein is CASSLVGQGTGELFF.

The rearrangement links TRBV11-2 to TRBJ1-1, with D perhaps TRBD1 (5 bases). Germline-derived CDR1 and CDR2 are SGHAT and FQNNGV. The V end was cut by 6 bases, the J end by 1 base, with 12 bases between. The CDR3 sequence is 14 residues long. The DNA of the CDR3 is TGTGCCAGCAGTATACAGGCCCGGAACACTGAAGCTTTCTTT. This encodes CASSIQARNTEAFF.

In DNA, the CDR3 is TGTGCATTGGTACCCTTGAACACTGAAGCTTTCTTT. The encoded protein is CALVPLNTEAFF. The chain has TRBV28 and TRBJ1-1; D is unclear. Germline V gene sequence: CDR1 MDHEN, CDR2 SYDVKM. The CDR3 is 12 amino acids. The whole variable domain, remainder taken from reference TRBV28 and TRBJ1-1, is DVKVTQSSRYLVKRTGEKVFLECVQDMDHENMFWYRQDPGLGLRLIYFSYDVKMKEKGDIPEGYSVSREKKERFSLILESASTNQTSMYLCALVPLNTEAFFGQGTRLTVV.